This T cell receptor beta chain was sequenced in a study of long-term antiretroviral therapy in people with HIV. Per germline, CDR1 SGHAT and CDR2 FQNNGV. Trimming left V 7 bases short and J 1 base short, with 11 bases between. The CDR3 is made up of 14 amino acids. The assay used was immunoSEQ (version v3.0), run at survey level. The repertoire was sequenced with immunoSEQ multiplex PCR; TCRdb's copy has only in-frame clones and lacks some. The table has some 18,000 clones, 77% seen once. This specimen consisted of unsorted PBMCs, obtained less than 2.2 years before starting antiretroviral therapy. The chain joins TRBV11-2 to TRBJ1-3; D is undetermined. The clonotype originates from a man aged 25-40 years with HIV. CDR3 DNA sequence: TGTGCCAGCACCGTCCAAGGGTCTGGAAACACCATATATTTT. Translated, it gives CASTVQGSGNTIYF.